This record looks at one T cell receptor beta chain sequence and its context. CDR1 and CDR2 (germline): SEHNR, FQNEAQ (reference sequence). This CDR3 has 14 amino acids. V lost 4 bases and J 4 bases, leaving 14 bases between the germline ends. Profiling relied on immunoSEQ multiplex PCR, and the TCRdb table lists in-frame clones only, not all of them. The profile shows tens of thousands of clones, 96% of them singletons. These data originate in a study of technical replicates of blood from four donors. The receptor was derived from a human donor in good health. The chain links TRBV7-9 to TRBJ2-7; D remains unclear. Specimen: T cells isolated from PBMCs. CDR3: CASSSPSQLYEQYF. The CDR3 region has the DNA TGTGCCAGCAGCTCCCCTAGTCAGCTGTACGAGCAGTACTTC.